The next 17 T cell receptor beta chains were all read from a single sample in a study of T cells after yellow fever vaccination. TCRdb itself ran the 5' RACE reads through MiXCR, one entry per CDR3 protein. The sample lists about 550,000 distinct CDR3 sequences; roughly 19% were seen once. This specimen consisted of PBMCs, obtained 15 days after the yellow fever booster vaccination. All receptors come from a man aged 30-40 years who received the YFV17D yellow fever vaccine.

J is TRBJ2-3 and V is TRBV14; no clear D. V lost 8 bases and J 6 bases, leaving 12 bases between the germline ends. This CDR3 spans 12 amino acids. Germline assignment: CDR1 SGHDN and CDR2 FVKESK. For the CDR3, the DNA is TGTGCCAGCGGAGAAATTGCGGATACGCAGTATTTT. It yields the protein CASGEIADTQYF. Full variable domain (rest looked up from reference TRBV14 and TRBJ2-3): EAGVTQFPSHSVIEKGQTVTLRCDPISGHDNLYWYRRVMGKEIKFLLHFVKESKQDESGMPNNRFLAERTGGTYSTLKVQPAELEDSGVYFCASGEIADTQYFGPGTRLTVL.

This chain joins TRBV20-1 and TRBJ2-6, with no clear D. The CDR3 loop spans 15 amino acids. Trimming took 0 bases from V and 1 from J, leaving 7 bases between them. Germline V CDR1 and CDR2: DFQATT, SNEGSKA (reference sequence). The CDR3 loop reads CSARDLGSGANVLTF. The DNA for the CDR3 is TGCAGTGCTAGAGACCTAGGGTCTGGGGCCAACGTCCTGACTTTC.

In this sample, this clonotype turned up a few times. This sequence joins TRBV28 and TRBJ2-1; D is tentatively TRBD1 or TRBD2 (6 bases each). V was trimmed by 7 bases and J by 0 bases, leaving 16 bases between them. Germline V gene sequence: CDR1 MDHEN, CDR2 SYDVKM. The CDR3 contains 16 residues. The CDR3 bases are TGTGCCAGCACGAAAGGGGGGACGAGCTCCTACAATGAGCAGTTCTTC. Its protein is CASTKGGTSSYNEQFF.

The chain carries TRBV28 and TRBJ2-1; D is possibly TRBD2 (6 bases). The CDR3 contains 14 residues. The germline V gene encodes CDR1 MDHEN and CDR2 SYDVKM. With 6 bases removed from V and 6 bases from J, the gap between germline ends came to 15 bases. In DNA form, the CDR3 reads TGTGCCAGCAGCCGGGACTCAGCCTCCAATGAGCAGTTCTTC. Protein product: CASSRDSASNEQFF.

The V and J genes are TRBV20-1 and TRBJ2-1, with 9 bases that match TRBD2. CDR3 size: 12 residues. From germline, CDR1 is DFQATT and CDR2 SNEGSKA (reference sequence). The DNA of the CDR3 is TGCAACGTGGGAGGACTAGCGAACGAGCAGTTCTTC. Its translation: CNVGGLANEQFF.

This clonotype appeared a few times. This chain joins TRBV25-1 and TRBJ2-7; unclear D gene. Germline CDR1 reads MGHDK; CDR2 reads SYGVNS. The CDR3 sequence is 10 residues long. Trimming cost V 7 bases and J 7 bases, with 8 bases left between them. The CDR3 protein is CASTKWEQYF. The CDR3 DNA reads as TGTGCCAGCACTAAATGGGAGCAGTACTTC.

The CDR3 coding sequence is TGTGCCGGTGCAGGGGGTTCCTTCTCCTACGAGCAGTACTTC. It yields the protein CAGAGGSFSYEQYF. J is TRBJ2-7 and V is TRBV30, with 7 nucleotides matching TRBD1. V was pared by 8 bases and J by 0 bases, with 10 bases of the junction left unmatched. Germline V gene lookup returns CDR1 GTSNPN and CDR2 SVGIG (reference sequence). This CDR3 is built from 14 residues.

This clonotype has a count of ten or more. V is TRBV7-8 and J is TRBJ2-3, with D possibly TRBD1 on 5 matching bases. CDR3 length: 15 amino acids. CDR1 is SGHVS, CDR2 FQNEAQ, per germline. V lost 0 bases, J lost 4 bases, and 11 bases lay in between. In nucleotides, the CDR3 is TGTGCCAGCAGCTTAGCGGGCAGGGCCGCAGATACGCAGTATTTT. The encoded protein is CASSLAGRAADTQYF.

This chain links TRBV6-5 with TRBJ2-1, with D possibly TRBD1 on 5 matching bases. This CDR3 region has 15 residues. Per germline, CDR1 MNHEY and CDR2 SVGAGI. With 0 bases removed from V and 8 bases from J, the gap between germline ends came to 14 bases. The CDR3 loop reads CASSYSFQGGYEQFF. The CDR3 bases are TGTGCCAGCAGTTACTCGTTCCAGGGTGGGTATGAGCAGTTCTTC.

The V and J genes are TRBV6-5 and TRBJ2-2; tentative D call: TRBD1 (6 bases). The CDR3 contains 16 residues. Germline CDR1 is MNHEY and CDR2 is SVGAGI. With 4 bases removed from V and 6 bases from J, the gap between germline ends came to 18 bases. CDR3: CASSSPAQQGPGELFF. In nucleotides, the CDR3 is TGTGCCAGCAGTTCCCCGGCACAACAGGGTCCCGGGGAGCTGTTTTTT.

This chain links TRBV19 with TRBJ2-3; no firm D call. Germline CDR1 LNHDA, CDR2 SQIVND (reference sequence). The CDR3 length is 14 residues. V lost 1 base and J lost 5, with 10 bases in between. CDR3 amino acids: CASSIVPRGDTQYF. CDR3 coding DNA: TGTGCCAGTAGTATAGTCCCCCGAGGAGATACGCAGTATTTT.

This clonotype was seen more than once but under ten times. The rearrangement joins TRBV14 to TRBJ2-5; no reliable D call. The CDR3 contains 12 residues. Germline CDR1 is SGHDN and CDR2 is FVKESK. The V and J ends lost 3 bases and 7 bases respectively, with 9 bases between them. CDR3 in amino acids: CASSHDSGTQYF. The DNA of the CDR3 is TGTGCCAGCAGCCATGACTCCGGGACCCAGTACTTC. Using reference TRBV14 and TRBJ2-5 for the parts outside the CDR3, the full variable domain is EAGVTQFPSHSVIEKGQTVTLRCDPISGHDNLYWYRRVMGKEIKFLLHFVKESKQDESGMPNNRFLAERTGGTYSTLKVQPAELEDSGVYFCASSHDSGTQYFGPGTRLLVL.

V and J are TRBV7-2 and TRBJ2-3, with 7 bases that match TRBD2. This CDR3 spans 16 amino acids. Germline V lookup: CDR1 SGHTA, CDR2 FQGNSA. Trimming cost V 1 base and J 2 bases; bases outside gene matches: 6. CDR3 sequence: CASSLGLADTTDTQYF. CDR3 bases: TGTGCCAGCAGCTTAGGGCTAGCGGATACCACAGATACGCAGTATTTT.

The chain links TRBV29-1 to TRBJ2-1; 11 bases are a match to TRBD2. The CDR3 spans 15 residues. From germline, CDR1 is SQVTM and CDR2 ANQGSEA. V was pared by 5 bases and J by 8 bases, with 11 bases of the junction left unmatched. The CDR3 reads CSVTGTSGGRDEQFF. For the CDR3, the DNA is TGCAGCGTTACCGGGACTAGCGGTGGGCGCGATGAGCAGTTCTTC.

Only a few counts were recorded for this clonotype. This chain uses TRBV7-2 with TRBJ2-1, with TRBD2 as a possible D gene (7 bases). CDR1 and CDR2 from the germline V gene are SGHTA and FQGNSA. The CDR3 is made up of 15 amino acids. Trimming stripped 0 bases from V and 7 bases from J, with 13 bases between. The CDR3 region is CASSLAVEGGNEQFF. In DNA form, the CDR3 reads TGTGCCAGCAGCTTAGCTGTGGAGGGGGGGAATGAGCAGTTCTTC.

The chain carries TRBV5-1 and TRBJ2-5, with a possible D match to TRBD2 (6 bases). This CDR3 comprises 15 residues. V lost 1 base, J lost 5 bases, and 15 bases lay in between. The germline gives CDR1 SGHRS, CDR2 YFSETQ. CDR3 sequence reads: CASSLLTSRGETQYF. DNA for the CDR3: TGCGCCAGCAGCTTGTTGACTAGTCGCGGTGAGACCCAGTACTTC.

As DNA, the CDR3 is TGTGCCAGCAGCTCGCCGGGCCAGACTCGCTCCTACGAGCAGTACTTC. It is translated as CASSSPGQTRSYEQYF. The chain joins TRBV7-2 to TRBJ2-7; D is undetermined. V gave up 4 bases and J gave up 0 bases, with 16 bases separating them. Germline loops: CDR1 SGHTA, CDR2 FQGNSA. The CDR3 sequence is 16 residues long.